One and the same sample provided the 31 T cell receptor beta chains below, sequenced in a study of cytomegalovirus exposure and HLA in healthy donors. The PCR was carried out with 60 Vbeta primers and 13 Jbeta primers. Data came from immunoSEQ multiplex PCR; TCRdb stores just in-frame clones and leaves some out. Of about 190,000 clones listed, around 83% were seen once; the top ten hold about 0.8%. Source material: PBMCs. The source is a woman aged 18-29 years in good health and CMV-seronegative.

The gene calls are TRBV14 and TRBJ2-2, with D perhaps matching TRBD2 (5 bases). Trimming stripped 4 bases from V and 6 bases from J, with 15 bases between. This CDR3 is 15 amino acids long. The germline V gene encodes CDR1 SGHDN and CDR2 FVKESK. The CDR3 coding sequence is TGTGCCAGCAGCCTTGGACTTAATCTTCCCGGGGAGCTGTTTTTT. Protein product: CASSLGLNLPGELFF.

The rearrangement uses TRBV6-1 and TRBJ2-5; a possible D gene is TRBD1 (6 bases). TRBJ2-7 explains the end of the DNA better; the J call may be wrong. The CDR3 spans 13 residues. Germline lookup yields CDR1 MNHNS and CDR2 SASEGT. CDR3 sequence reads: CASIRQDSYEQYF. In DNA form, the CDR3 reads TGTGCCAGCATAAGACAGGACTCCTACGAGCAGTACTTC.

The CDR3 sequence: CASRGTSRETQYF. CDR3 coding DNA: TGTGCCAGCAGAGGGACTAGTCGGGAGACCCAGTACTTC. The chain uses TRBV2 and TRBJ2-5; 8 nucleotides agree with TRBD2. V lost 6 bases and J lost 5; bases outside the gene matches: 5. The CDR3 runs to 13 residues. CDR1 SNHLY and CDR2 FYNNEI come from the germline V gene.

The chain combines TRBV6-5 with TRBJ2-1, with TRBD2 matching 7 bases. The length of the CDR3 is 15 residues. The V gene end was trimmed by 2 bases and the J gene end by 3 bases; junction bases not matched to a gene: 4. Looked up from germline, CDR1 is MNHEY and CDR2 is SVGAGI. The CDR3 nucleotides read TGTGCCAGCAGTTACGCCGGCGGGAGCTACAATGAGCAGTTCTTC. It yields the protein CASSYAGGSYNEQFF.

The CDR3 region is CASSPRLAGAGEQFF. The CDR3 DNA is TGTGCCAGCAGCCCCCGACTAGCGGGAGCGGGTGAGCAGTTCTTC. The chain uses TRBV7-3 and TRBJ2-1; 12 nucleotides line up with TRBD2. The CDR3 runs 15 residues. The germline V gene encodes CDR1 SGHTA and CDR2 FQGTGA. Losses at the gene ends were 5 bases for V and 9 bases for J; bases not matched to a gene: 8.

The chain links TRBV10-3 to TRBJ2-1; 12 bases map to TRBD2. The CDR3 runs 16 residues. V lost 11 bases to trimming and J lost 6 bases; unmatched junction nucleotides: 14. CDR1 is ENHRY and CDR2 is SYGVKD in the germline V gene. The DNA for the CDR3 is TGTGCCGCCAGCTGGACTAGCGGGAATTTGGTCAATGAGCAGTTCTTC. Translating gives CAASWTSGNLVNEQFF.

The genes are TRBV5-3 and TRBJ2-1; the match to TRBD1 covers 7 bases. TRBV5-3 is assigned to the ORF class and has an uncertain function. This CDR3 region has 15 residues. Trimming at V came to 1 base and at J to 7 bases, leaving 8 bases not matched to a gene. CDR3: CARSLRGPMGNEQFF. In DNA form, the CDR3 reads TGTGCCAGAAGCTTGAGGGGGCCTATGGGGAATGAGCAGTTCTTC.

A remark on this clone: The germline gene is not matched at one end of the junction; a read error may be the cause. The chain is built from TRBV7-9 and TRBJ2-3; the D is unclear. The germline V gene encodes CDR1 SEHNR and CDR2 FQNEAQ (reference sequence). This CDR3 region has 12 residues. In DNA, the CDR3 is TGTTCCAGCAGCTTACAACACAATACGCAGTATTTT. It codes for CSSSLQHNTQYF.

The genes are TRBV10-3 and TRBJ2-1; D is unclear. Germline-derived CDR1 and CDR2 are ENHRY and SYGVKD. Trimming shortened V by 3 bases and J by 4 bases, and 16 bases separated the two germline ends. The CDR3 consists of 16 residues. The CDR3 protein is CAISDRASENYNEQFF. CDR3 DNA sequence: TGTGCCATCAGTGACCGAGCGAGTGAAAATTACAATGAGCAGTTCTTC.

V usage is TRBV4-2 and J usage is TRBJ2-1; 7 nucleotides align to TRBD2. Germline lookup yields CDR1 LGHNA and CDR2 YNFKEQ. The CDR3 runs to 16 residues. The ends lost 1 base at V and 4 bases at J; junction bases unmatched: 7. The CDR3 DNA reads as TGTGCCAGCAGCCAAGGCGCTAGCGGAGGGTACAATGAGCAGTTCTTC. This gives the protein CASSQGASGGYNEQFF.

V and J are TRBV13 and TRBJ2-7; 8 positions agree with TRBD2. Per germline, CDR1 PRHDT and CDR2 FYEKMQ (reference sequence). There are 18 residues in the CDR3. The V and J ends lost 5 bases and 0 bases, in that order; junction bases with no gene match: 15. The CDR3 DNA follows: TGTGCCAGCAGCCCTGGAGGGGCGGGAGGCCCGAGCTCCTACGAGCAGTACTTC. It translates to CASSPGGAGGPSSYEQYF. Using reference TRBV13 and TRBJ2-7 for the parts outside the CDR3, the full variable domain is AAGVIQSPRHLIKEKRETATLKCYPIPRHDTVYWYQQGPGQDPQFLISFYEKMQSDKGSIPDRFSAQQFSDYHSELNMSSLELGDSALYFCASSPGGAGGPSSYEQYFGPGTRLTVT.

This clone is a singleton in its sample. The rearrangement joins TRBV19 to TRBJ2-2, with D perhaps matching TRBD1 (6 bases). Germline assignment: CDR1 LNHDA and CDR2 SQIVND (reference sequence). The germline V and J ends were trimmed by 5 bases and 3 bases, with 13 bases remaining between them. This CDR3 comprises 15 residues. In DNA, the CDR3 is TGTGCCAGTAGTCGTCAGGGACACTACACCGGGGAGCTGTTTTTT. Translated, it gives CASSRQGHYTGELFF.

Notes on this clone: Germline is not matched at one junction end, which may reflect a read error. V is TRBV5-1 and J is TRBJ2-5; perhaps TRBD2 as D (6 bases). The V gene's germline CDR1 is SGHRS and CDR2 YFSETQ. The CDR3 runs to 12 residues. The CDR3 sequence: CVSKEGSETQYF. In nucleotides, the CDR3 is TGCGTCAGCAAGGAGGGTTCAGAGACCCAGTACTTC.

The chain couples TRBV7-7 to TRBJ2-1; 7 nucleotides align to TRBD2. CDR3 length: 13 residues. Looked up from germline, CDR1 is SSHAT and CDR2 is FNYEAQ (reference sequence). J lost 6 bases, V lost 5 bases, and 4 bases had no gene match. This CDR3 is CASSRDYRNEQFF. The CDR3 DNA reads TGTGCCAGCAGCCGGGACTACCGCAATGAGCAGTTCTTC.

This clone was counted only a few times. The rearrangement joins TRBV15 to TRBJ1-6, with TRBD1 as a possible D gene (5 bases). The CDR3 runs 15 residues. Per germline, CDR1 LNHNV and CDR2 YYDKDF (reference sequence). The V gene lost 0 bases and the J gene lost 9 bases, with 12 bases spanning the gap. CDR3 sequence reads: CATSREGRESSPLHF. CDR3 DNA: TGTGCCACCAGCAGAGAGGGCAGGGAATCTTCACCCCTCCACTTT.

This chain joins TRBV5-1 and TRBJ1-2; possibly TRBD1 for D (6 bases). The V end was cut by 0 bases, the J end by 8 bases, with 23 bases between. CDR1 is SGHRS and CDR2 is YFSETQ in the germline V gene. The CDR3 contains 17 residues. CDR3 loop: CASSLGQRADGQGGYTF. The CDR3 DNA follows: TGCGCCAGCAGCTTGGGACAGAGGGCGGACGGCCAGGGGGGCTACACCTTC.

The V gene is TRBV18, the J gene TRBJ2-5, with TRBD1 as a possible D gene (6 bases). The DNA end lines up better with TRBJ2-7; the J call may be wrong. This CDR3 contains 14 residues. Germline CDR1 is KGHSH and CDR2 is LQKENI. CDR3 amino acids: CASSDQGSSYEQYF. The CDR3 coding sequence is TGTGCCAGCTCAGATCAGGGGTCCTCCTACGAGCAGTACTTC.

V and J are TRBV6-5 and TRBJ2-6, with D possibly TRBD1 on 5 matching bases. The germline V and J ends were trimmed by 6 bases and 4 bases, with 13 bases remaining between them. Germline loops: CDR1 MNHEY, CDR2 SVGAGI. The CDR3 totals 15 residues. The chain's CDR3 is CASRSRGSGANVLTF. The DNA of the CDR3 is TGTGCCAGCAGATCAAGGGGTTCCGGGGCCAACGTCCTGACTTTC.

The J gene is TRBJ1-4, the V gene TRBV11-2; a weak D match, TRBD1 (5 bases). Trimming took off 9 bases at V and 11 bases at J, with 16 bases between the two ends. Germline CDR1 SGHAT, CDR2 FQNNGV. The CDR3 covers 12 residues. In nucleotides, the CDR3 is TGTGCCAGTCATTCCCCGGGGGGGAAACTGTTTTTT. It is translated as CASHSPGGKLFF. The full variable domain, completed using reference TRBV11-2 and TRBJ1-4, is EAGVAQSPRYKIIEKRQSVAFWCNPISGHATLYWYQQILGQGPKLLIQFQNNGVVDDSQLPKDRFSAERLKGVDSTLKIQPAKLEDSAVYLCASHSPGGKLFFGSGTQLSVL.

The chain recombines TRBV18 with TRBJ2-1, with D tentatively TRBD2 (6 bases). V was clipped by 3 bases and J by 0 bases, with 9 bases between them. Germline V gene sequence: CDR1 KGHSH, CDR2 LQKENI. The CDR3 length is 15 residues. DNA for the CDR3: TGTGCCAGCTCACCGGACGGGAGCTCCTACAATGAGCAGTTCTTC. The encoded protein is CASSPDGSSYNEQFF.

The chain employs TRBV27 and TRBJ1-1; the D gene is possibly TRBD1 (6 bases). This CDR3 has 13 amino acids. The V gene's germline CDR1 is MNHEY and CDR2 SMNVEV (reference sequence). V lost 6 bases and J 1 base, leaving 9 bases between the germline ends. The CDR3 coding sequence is TGTGCCAGCAGGAGACAGGAGAACACTGAAGCTTTCTTT. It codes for CASRRQENTEAFF.

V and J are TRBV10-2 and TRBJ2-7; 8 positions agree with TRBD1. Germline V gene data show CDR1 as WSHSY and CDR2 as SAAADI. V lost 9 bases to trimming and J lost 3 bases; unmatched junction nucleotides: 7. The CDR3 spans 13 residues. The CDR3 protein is CASGQGAFYEQYF. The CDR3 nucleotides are TGCGCCAGTGGACAGGGAGCATTCTACGAGCAGTACTTC.

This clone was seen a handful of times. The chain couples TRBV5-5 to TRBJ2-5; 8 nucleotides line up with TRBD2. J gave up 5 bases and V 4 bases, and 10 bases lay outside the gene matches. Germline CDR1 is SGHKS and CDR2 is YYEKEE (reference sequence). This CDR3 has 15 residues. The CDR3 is CASSEIRGGRETQYF. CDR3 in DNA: TGTGCCAGCAGCGAAATACGGGGGGGCCGGGAGACCCAGTACTTC.

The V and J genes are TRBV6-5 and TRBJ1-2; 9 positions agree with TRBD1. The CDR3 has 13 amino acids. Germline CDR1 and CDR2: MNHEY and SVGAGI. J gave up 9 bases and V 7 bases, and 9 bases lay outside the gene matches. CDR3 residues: CASKATGGGSYTF. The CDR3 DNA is TGTGCCAGCAAGGCGACAGGGGGGGGTAGCTACACCTTC.

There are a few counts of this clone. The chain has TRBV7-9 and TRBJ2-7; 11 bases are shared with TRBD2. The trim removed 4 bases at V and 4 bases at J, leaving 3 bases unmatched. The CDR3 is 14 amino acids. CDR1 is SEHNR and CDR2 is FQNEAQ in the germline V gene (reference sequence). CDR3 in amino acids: CASSSTSGEYEQYF. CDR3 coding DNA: TGTGCCAGCAGCTCGACTAGCGGGGAATACGAGCAGTACTTC.

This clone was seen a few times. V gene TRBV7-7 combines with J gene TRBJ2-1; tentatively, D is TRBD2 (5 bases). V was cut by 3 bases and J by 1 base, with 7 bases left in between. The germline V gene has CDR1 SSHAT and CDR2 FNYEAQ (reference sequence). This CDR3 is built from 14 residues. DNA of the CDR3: TGTGCCAGCAGCTTCGGGGATTCCTACAATGAGCAGTTCTTC. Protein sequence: CASSFGDSYNEQFF.

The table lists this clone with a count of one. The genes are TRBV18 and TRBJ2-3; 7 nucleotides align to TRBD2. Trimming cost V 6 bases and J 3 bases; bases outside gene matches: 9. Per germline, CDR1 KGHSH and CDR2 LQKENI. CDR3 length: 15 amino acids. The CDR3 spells CASSPMGGSTDTQYF. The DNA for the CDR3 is TGTGCCAGCTCTCCGATGGGGGGGAGTACAGATACGCAGTATTTT. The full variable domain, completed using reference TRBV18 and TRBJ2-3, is NAGVMQNPRHLVRRRGQEARLRCSPMKGHSHVYWYRQLPEEGLKFMVYLQKENIIDESGMPKERFSAEFPKEGPSILRIQQVVRGDSAAYFCASSPMGGSTDTQYFGPGTRLTVL.

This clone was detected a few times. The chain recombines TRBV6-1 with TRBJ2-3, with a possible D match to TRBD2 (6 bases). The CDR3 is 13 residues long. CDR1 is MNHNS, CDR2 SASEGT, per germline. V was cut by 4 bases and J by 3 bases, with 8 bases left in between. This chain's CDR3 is CASSAGGTDTQYF. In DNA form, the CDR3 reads TGTGCCAGCAGTGCCGGAGGGACAGATACGCAGTATTTT.

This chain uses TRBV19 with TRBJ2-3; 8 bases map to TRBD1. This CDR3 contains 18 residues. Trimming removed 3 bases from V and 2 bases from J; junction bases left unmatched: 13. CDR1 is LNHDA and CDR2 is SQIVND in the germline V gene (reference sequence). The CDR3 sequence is CASSIPPGTGKPTDTQYF. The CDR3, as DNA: TGTGCCAGTAGTATTCCCCCCGGGACAGGAAAGCCCACAGATACGCAGTATTTT.

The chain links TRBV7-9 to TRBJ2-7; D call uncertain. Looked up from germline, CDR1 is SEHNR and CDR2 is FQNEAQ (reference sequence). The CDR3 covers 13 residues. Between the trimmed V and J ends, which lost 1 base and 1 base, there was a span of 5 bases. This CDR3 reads CASSLDLSYEQYF. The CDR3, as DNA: TGTGCCAGCAGCTTAGATCTGTCCTACGAGCAGTACTTC.

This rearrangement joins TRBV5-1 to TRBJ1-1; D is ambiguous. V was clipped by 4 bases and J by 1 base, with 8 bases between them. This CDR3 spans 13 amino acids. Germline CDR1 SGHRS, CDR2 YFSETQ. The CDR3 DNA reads TGCGCCAGCAGCCTAACAGAGAACACTGAAGCTTTCTTT. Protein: CASSLTENTEAFF.